This T cell receptor beta chain was found in a study of tumor-infiltrating lymphocytes in localized non-small cell lung cancer. Whole-study context: Several tumor histologies, both smoking statuses, and some post-neoadjuvant chemotherapy samples were included. Study outcomes and limitations: Different pieces of the same tissue were used for each assay. Compared with uninvolved lung, tumors showed higher T cell infiltration by TCRbeta sequencing.

Assay used: immunoSEQ multiplex PCR; TCRdb lists only in-frame clones, some missing. In the table there are 9,500 to 15,000 clones, 65% to 85% of which are singletons. With 0 bases removed from V and 2 bases from J, the gap between germline ends came to 9 bases. CDR3 size: 14 residues. Germline V lookup: CDR1 SGHKS, CDR2 YYEKEE (reference sequence). Details on this clone: Its antigen is undetermined.

The chain employs TRBV5-5 and TRBJ2-7; D is unclear. Sequencing was performed on lung tumor tissue. This TCR was sampled from a human donor with non-small cell lung cancer. Written as DNA, the CDR3 is TGTGCCAGCAGCTTGGCCGTTGGGGCCTACGAGCAGTACTTC. It translates to CASSLAVGAYEQYF.